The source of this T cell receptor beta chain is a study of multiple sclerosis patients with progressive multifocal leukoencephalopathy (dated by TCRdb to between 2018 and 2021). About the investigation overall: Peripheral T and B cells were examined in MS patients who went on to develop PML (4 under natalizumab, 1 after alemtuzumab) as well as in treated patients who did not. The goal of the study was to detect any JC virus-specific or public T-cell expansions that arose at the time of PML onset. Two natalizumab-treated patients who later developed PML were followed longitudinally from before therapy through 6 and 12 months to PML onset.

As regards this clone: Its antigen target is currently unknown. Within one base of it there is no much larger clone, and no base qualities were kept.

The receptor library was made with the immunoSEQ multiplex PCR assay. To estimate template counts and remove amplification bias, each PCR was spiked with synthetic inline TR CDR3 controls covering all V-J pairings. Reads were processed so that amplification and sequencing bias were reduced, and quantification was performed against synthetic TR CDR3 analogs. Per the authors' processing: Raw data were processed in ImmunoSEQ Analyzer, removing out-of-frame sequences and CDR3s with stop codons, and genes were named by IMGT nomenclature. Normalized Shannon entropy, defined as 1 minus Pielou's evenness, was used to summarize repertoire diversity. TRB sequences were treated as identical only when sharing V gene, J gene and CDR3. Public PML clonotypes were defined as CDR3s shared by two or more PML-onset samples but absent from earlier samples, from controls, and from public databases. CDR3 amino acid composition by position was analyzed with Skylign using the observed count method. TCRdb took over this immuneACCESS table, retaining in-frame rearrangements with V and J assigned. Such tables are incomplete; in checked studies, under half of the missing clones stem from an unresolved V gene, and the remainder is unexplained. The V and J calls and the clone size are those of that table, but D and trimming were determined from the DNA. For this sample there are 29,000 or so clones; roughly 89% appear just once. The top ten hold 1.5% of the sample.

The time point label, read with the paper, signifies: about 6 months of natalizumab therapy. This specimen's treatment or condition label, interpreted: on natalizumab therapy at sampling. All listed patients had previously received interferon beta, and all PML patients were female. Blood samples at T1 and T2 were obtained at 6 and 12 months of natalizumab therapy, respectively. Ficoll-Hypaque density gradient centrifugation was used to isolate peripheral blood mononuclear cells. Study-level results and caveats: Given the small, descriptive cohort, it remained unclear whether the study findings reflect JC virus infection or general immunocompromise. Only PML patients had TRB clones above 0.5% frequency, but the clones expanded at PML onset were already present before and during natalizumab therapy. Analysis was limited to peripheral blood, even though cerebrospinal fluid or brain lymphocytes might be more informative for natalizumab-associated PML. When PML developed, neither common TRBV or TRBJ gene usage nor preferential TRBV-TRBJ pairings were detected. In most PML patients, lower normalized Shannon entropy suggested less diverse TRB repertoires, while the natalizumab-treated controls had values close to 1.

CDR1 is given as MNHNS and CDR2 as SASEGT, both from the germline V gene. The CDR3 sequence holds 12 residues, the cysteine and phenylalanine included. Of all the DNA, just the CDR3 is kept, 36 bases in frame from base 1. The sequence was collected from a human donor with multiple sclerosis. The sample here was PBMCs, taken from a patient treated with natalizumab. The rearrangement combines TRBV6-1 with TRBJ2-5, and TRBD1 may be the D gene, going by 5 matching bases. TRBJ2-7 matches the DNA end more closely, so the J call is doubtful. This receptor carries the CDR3 CASSRQIYEQYF. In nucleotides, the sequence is TGTGCCAGCAGTCGACAGATTTACGAGCAGTACTTC.